These T cell receptor beta chains were read from a single sample in a study of shared clonotypes between healthy human individuals. TCRdb's table, derived via immunoSEQ multiplex PCR, lists solely in-frame clones and lacks some. The data hold over a million clones, with about 98.5% observed a single time. Source material: naive CD4+ T cells sorted from blood. The receptors originated from a man aged 25-45 years in good health. CDR3s include the opening cysteine and the closing phenylalanine or tryptophan. A D gene is named only where the DNA matches it firmly. Clone size is not always given. Where it is, it says once, few, many or a class for expanded clones.

j_call,d_call,clone_size,v_call,cdr3_nt,cdr3_aa
TRBJ2-7,.,.,TRBV29-1,TGCAGCGTTGAAGTCGGCCTGCAGGGGAATGGCGAGCAGTACTTC,CSVEVGLQGNGEQYF
TRBJ2-1,TRBD2,.,TRBV7-2,TGTGCCAGCAGCTTACCGACTAGCGGGACGGTCTTC,CASSLPTSGTVF
TRBJ1-5,.,.,TRBV2,TGTGCCAGCAGTGTGGAAGGGGCCGGACAGCCCCAGCATTTT,CASSVEGAGQPQHF
TRBJ1-3,TRBD1,.,TRBV28,TGTGCCAGCAATAAGGGACAGCTAGGAAACACCATATATTTT,CASNKGQLGNTIYF
TRBJ1-3,.,.,TRBV7-9,TGTGCCAGCAGCTTAGCGCGTCGGATAGACTCTGGAAACACCATATATTTT,CASSLARRIDSGNTIYF
TRBJ1-4,.,.,TRBV29-1,TGCAGCGTTGGAACGAAGGAAAAACTGTTTTTT,CSVGTKEKLFF
TRBJ2-7,.,.,TRBV5-1,TGCGCCAGCAGCTTGGTTTTAGCGGATCTCTACGAGCAGTACTTC,CASSLVLADLYEQYF
TRBJ2-7,TRBD1,.,TRBV5-1,TGCGCCAGCAGCTTGGTGTCCGGGTTGCAGGGGGCGGTTTACGAGCAGTACTTC,CASSLVSGLQGAVYEQYF
TRBJ2-2,TRBD2,.,TRBV5-4,TGTGCCAGCAGCGGGACTAGCGGGAGGGCCCCCGGGGAGCTGTTTTTT,CASSGTSGRAPGELFF
TRBJ1-1,.,.,TRBV7-2,TGTGCCAGCAGCCCCCAGACAGGCGCGGATACTGAAGCTTTCTTT,CASSPQTGADTEAFF
TRBJ2-1,.,.,TRBV5-4,TGTGCCAGCAGCCCGGCTAGCAATGAGCAGTTCTTC,CASSPASNEQFF
TRBJ2-1,.,.,TRBV15,TGTGCCACCAGCAGAAAGAACCGGGTGAGCTCCTACAATGAGCAGTTCTTC,CATSRKNRVSSYNEQFF
TRBJ1-5,.,.,TRBV19,TGTGCCTCCCACCCCCCGGGACAAGGGAATTCAGCCCAGCATTTT,CASHPPGQGNSAQHF
TRBJ2-4,.,.,TRBV7-9,TGTGCCAGCAGCTTAGATGGAGCTCCGATGAACTTC,CASSLDGAPMNF
TRBJ2-5,.,.,TRBV10-3,TGTGCCATCAGTGAAGGTGCAATAGGGGGGACGGAGACCCAGTACTTC,CAISEGAIGGTETQYF
TRBJ1-4,.,.,TRBV7-9,TGTGCCAGCAGCTTTCGGGGGTTTGAAAAACTGTTTTTT,CASSFRGFEKLFF
TRBJ2-5,.,once,TRBV5-4,TGTGCCAGCACCCCCGGGAATCAAGAGACCCAGTACTTC,CASTPGNQETQYF
TRBJ1-1,.,.,TRBV28,TGTGCCAGCAGTTTACATGGGGGGCTGAACACTGAAGCTTTCTTT,CASSLHGGLNTEAFF
TRBJ1-1,.,.,TRBV5-1,TGCGCCAGCAGCCTAGGCCATAGGAACACTGAAGCTTTCTTT,CASSLGHRNTEAFF
TRBJ1-5,.,.,TRBV28,TGTGCCAGCAGCCGCCCTGTTCAGCCCCAGCATTTT,CASSRPVQPQHF
TRBJ2-3,.,.,TRBV28,TGTGCCAGCAGTCTCCGCCGGCTTTCTAGCACAGATACGCAGTATTTT,CASSLRRLSSTDTQYF
TRBJ2-2,TRBD2,.,TRBV19,TGTGCCAGTAGAATTAGCGGGATAACCGCCGGGGAGCTGTTTTTT,CASRISGITAGELFF
TRBJ2-3,.,.,TRBV5-1,TGCGCCAGCAGCTGGGGGAAGGGGGATACGCAGTATTTT,CASSWGKGDTQYF
TRBJ2-1,.,.,TRBV10-1,TGCGCCAGCAGTGATAGAGCCGACCCGTCCTACAATGAGCAGTTCTTC,CASSDRADPSYNEQFF
TRBJ1-5,.,once,TRBV6-6,TGTGCCAGCAGCCCCACCTTAGGGCTAGGGAATCAGCCCCAGCATTTT,CASSPTLGLGNQPQHF
TRBJ2-2,.,.,TRBV5-1,TGCGCCAGCAGCTCCCAGGGGTCCTCCGGGGAGCTGTTTTTT,CASSSQGSSGELFF
TRBJ2-7,.,.,TRBV5-4,TGTGCCAGCAGCCCCCTGGGCAGGGGATCCTACGAGCAGTACTTC,CASSPLGRGSYEQYF
TRBJ2-7,.,.,TRBV7-8,TGTGCCTCCACTAGGGACTCCAATCGGGAGCAGTACTTC,CASTRDSNREQYF
TRBJ2-2,.,.,TRBV9,TGTGCCAGCAGCGTTACTAGTGGCACCGGGGAGCTGTTTTTT,CASSVTSGTGELFF
TRBJ1-5,TRBD1,.,TRBV27,TGTGCCAGCAGTTTATTTCCAATTAGGGGGCGCGGCTCCCAGCCCCAGCATTTT,CASSLFPIRGRGSQPQHF
TRBJ1-4,.,.,TRBV5-1,TGCGCCAGCAGCTTGGGAGGGGCCGGGGGTGAAAAACTGTTTTTT,CASSLGGAGGEKLFF
TRBJ2-1,TRBD1,.,TRBV18,TGTGCCAGCTCACAAGAGACAGGGGTTTTCAATGAGCAGTTCTTC,CASSQETGVFNEQFF
TRBJ2-1,.,.,TRBV6-5,TGTGCCAGCAGGGCTAACCTAGTTGGGTACAATGAGCAGTTCTTC,CASRANLVGYNEQFF
TRBJ1-5,.,.,TRBV10-3,TGTGCCACTAGAAGTATCGGCAATCAGCCCCAGCATTTT,CATRSIGNQPQHF
TRBJ2-7,.,.,TRBV28,TGTGCCAGCAGTTTTGAGAGACCCCCCTACGAGCAGTACTTC,CASSFERPPYEQYF
TRBJ2-2,.,.,TRBV29-1,TGCAGCGTTGTGCCATGGGACACACGAGAGGCCGGGGAGCTGTTTTTT,CSVVPWDTREAGELFF
TRBJ2-6,.,.,TRBV7-3,TGTGCCAGCAGCTTAAGTCTAGGGCCGCAACGGTCTGGGGCCAACGTCCTGACTTTC,CASSLSLGPQRSGANVLTF
TRBJ1-2,.,.,TRBV4-3,TGCGCCAGCAGCCGCTACCGGGACATCACTAACTATGGCTACACCTTC,CASSRYRDITNYGYTF
TRBJ1-1,.,.,TRBV29-1,TGCAGCGTTGTTTCAGGGGTAACTGAAGCTTTCTTT,CSVVSGVTEAFF
TRBJ1-1,TRBD1,.,TRBV5-1,TGCGCCAGCAGCTTGGCCAGGGGGGATACTGAAGCTTTCTTT,CASSLARGDTEAFF
TRBJ1-5,.,.,TRBV6-1,TGTGCCAGCAGTGAGACAGGTCCTAAACAGCCCCAGCATTTT,CASSETGPKQPQHF
TRBJ1-1,.,.,TRBV4-1,TGCGCCAGCAGCCAAGACGAAGTTAACACTGAAGCTTTCTTT,CASSQDEVNTEAFF
TRBJ2-3,TRBD2,.,TRBV5-5,TGTGCCAGCAGCTTGGAGGGGACTAGGTCAGATACGCAGTATTTT,CASSLEGTRSDTQYF
TRBJ2-1,TRBD1,.,TRBV29-1,TGCAGCGCAGGGACAGTCTCCTACAATGAGCAGTTCTTC,CSAGTVSYNEQFF
TRBJ2-1,TRBD2,.,TRBV10-3,TGTGCCATCAGTGAGTCGAAGGGCGGGAGCTCCTACAATGAGCAGTTCTTC,CAISESKGGSSYNEQFF
TRBJ2-3,.,.,TRBV14,TGTGCCAGCAGCCTAAGGCAGCTAGTGGCAGATACGCAGTATTTT,CASSLRQLVADTQYF
TRBJ2-1,.,.,TRBV25-1,TGTGCCAGCAGTGAATATTCGGGGGGACAGGAGCAGTTCTTC,CASSEYSGGQEQFF
TRBJ2-1,TRBD2,.,TRBV18,TGTGCCAGCTCACCACCGGGACTAGCGGGCGGTGAGCAGTTCTTC,CASSPPGLAGGEQFF
TRBJ2-5,.,.,TRBV21-1,TGTGCCAGCAGCAAAATGATTGGCGAACGTTGTGCGAAGACCCAGTACTTC,CASSKMIGERCAKTQYF
TRBJ2-5,.,.,TRBV20-1,TGCAGTGTGACCTTCCGGGAGACCCAGTACTTC,CSVTFRETQYF